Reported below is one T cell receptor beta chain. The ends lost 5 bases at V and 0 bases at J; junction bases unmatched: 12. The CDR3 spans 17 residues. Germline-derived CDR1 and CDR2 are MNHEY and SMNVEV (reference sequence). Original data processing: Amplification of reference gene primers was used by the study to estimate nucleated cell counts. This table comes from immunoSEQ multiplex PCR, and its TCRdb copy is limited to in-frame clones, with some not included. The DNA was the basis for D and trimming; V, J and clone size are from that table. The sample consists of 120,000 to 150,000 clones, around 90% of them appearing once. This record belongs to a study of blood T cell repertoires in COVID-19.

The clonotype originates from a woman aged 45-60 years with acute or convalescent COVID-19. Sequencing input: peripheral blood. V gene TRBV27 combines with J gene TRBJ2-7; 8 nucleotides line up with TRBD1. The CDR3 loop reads CASSPGADRGFSYEQYF. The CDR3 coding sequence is TGTGCCAGCAGTCCAGGAGCCGACAGGGGTTTCTCCTACGAGCAGTACTTC.